One and the same sample provided the 23 T cell receptor beta chains below, sequenced in a study of vaccination effects on CD4 cells after COVID-19. It was after more than nine days of culture that CD4+ T cells were isolated. Everyone in the study got two shots of either the BNT162b2 or mRNA-1273 vaccine. What these receptors recognize is not known. The method was immunoSEQ multiplex PCR; TCRdb's version includes in-frame clones alone and lacks a portion of them. This table has 30,000 to 35,000 clones, around 70% appearing once. Sequences were derived from CD4+ T cells from PBMCs cultured without peptide, sampled after COVID-19 vaccination. These receptors were collected from a human donor who received a COVID-19 vaccine.

The sample holds a few counts of this clone. This chain joins TRBV11-2 and TRBJ1-1; D may be TRBD1 (5 bases). The V end was cut by 0 bases, the J end by 4 bases, with 15 bases between. CDR3 length: 16 residues. Looked up from germline, CDR1 is SGHAT and CDR2 is FQNNGV. The CDR3 DNA is TGTGCCAGCAGCTTAGAGGGCGGGGGTTTCCGCACTGAAGCTTTCTTT. Translated, it gives CASSLEGGGFRTEAFF.

The V gene is TRBV7-2, the J gene TRBJ2-5, with no clear D. Germline V gene sequence: CDR1 SGHTA, CDR2 FQGNSA. V was trimmed by 2 bases and J by 2 bases, leaving 6 bases between them. The CDR3 is 13 residues long. The CDR3 DNA reads as TGTGCCAGCAGCTTACGCATTCAAGAGACCCAGTACTTC. It translates to CASSLRIQETQYF.

This clone was seen a few times. The chain is built from TRBV5-5 and TRBJ1-5; no clear D. There are 14 residues in the CDR3. In germline, CDR1 is SGHKS, CDR2 YYEKEE (reference sequence). The V and J ends lost 4 bases and 0 bases respectively, with 8 bases between them. The CDR3 here is CASSPYHSNQPQHF. In nucleotides, the CDR3 is TGTGCCAGCAGCCCCTACCATAGCAATCAGCCCCAGCATTTT.

The genes are TRBV11-2 and TRBJ2-7, with 7 bases that match TRBD1. The CDR3 extends over 14 amino acids. In germline, CDR1 is SGHAT, CDR2 FQNNGV. Trimming removed 5 bases from V and 1 base from J; junction bases left unmatched: 5. The CDR3 is CASSGDRASYEQYF. Here the CDR3 DNA reads TGTGCCAGCAGCGGTGACAGGGCTTCCTACGAGCAGTACTTC.

This chain uses TRBV7-2 with TRBJ2-5, with 8 bases that match TRBD1. This CDR3 spans 14 amino acids. V gave up 5 bases and J gave up 2 bases; unmatched junction bases: 4. Germline V gene data show CDR1 as SGHTA and CDR2 as FQGNSA. In DNA form, the CDR3 reads TGTGCCAGCAGCCTACGGACAGGGCAAGAGACCCAGTACTTC. Translating gives CASSLRTGQETQYF.

This chain connects TRBV29-1 to TRBJ2-1; 10 bases line up with TRBD2. CDR3 length: 15 residues. V shed 3 bases and J 4 bases; nucleotides not matched to a gene: 6. CDR1 SQVTM and CDR2 ANQGSEA come from the germline V gene. DNA for the CDR3: TGCAGCGTTGACCCGGGACTAGCGCATTACAATGAGCAGTTCTTC. Amino acids: CSVDPGLAHYNEQFF.

This chain joins TRBV6-5 and TRBJ2-1; 9 bases match TRBD2. The V gene's germline CDR1 is MNHEY and CDR2 SVGAGI. Trimming took 8 bases from V and 7 from J; bases not matched to a gene: 9. CDR3 length equals 14 residues. The CDR3 bases are TGTGCCAGCCGAGTAGCGGGGGTTCGGAATGAGCAGTTCTTC. Its translation is CASRVAGVRNEQFF.

A few counts support this clone. This chain uses TRBV28 with TRBJ1-5; D gene ambiguous. Trimming took 2 bases from V and 6 from J, leaving 11 bases between them. This CDR3 contains 14 residues. The germline gives CDR1 MDHEN, CDR2 SYDVKM. CDR3 sequence reads: CASSLGNSGQPQHF. The CDR3 coding sequence is TGTGCCAGCAGTTTAGGGAATAGCGGTCAGCCCCAGCATTTT. The variable domain in full, with the rest retrieved from reference TRBV28 and TRBJ1-5, is DVKVTQSSRYLVKRTGEKVFLECVQDMDHENMFWYRQDPGLGLRLIYFSYDVKMKEKGDIPEGYSVSREKKERFSLILESASTNQTSMYLCASSLGNSGQPQHFGDGTRLSIL.

This clone occurred a few times. The rearrangement uses TRBV6-5 and TRBJ2-7, with a possible D match to TRBD2 (6 bases). Trimming pared 5 bases from V and 4 bases from J, leaving 12 bases between. The CDR3 runs 13 residues. Germline loops: CDR1 MNHEY, CDR2 SVGAGI. Here the CDR3 DNA reads TGTGCCAGCAGTCCCGGTGGGGGGTACGAGCAGTACTTC. Encoded protein: CASSPGGGYEQYF.

V and J are TRBV5-1 and TRBJ1-3; D remains ambiguous. The CDR3 is 13 residues long. V was shortened by 0 bases and J by 4 bases, with 5 bases between the two germline ends. The germline V gene has CDR1 SGHRS and CDR2 YFSETQ. The CDR3 reads CASSLDRGNTIYF. The DNA of the CDR3 is TGCGCCAGCAGCTTGGACCGAGGAAACACCATATATTTT.

This clone was observed a handful of times. The chain employs TRBV23-1 and TRBJ2-7; 7 nucleotides agree with TRBD1. TRBV23-1 qualifies as an ORF whose function is uncertain. The CDR3 has 14 amino acids. V gave up 4 bases and J gave up 9 bases; unmatched junction bases: 12. As DNA, the CDR3 is TGCGCCAGCAGTCGCTCCCAAGACAGGGCGGGGCAGTACTTC. Translation gives CASSRSQDRAGQYF.

The V gene is TRBV7-2, the J gene TRBJ2-1, with D tentatively TRBD1 or TRBD2 (6 bases each). The CDR3 runs 17 residues. V dropped 4 bases and J dropped 2 bases, with 18 bases sitting between them. The germline CDR1 and CDR2 sequences are SGHTA and FQGNSA. The CDR3 region has the DNA TGTGCCAGCAGCTCCACGGCGGGACAAAAGGCCTACAATGAGCAGTTCTTC. It yields the protein CASSSTAGQKAYNEQFF.

The chain combines TRBV4-1 with TRBJ2-5; perhaps TRBD1 as D (5 bases). CDR1 MGHRA and CDR2 YSYEKL come from the germline V gene. The V gene lost 2 bases and the J gene lost 5 bases, with 30 bases spanning the gap. The length of the CDR3 is 20 residues. CDR3 DNA sequence: TGCGCCAGCAGCCAAATGACACTCCTCGGCTCCCAGGGATCACGGGAGACCCAGTACTTC. This sequence encodes CASSQMTLLGSQGSRETQYF.

The chain couples TRBV28 to TRBJ1-4; D remains ambiguous. Looked up from germline, CDR1 is MDHEN and CDR2 is SYDVKM. The CDR3 sequence is 13 residues long. V was trimmed by 3 bases and J by 6 bases, leaving 8 bases between them. CDR3 in amino acids: CASSFGAYEKLFF. CDR3 sequence (DNA): TGTGCCAGCAGTTTCGGAGCCTATGAAAAACTGTTTTTT. Looking up the rest from reference TRBV28 and TRBJ1-4 gives the full variable domain: DVKVTQSSRYLVKRTGEKVFLECVQDMDHENMFWYRQDPGLGLRLIYFSYDVKMKEKGDIPEGYSVSREKKERFSLILESASTNQTSMYLCASSFGAYEKLFFGSGTQLSVL.

The rearrangement joins TRBV6-5 to TRBJ2-1; possible D gene TRBD2, 6 bases. Germline loops: CDR1 MNHEY, CDR2 SVGAGI. The CDR3 has 14 amino acids. Trimming took 6 bases from V and 6 from J, leaving 15 bases between them. This CDR3 reads CASRGGGARNEQFF. CDR3 coding DNA: TGTGCCAGCAGGGGAGGAGGGGCCCGCAATGAGCAGTTCTTC.

A single count supports this clone. The chain links TRBV5-8 to TRBJ1-2; the D gene is possibly TRBD1 (5 bases). Germline V gene data show CDR1 as SGHTS and CDR2 as YDEGEE. Deletions cut 2 bases from V and 0 bases from J, with 17 bases between. This CDR3 comprises 17 residues. In DNA form, the CDR3 reads TGTGCCAGCAGCTTCGGGCTAGGCGGAGGGGCTAACTATGGCTACACCTTC. This gives the protein CASSFGLGGGANYGYTF.

This rearrangement joins TRBV29-1 to TRBJ1-1; D not certain. Trimming pared 3 bases from V and 3 bases from J, leaving 8 bases between. Germline V gene lookup returns CDR1 SQVTM and CDR2 ANQGSEA. The CDR3 totals 12 residues. The CDR3 loop reads CSVEGMDTEAFF. The CDR3 DNA reads as TGCAGCGTTGAGGGGATGGACACTGAAGCTTTCTTT.

The V gene is TRBV7-2, the J gene TRBJ2-2; no firm D call. Germline assignment: CDR1 SGHTA and CDR2 FQGNSA. V lost 2 bases and J lost 4, with 5 bases in between. The CDR3 is 13 residues long. CDR3 nucleotide sequence: TGTGCCAGCAGCTTACTTGCCACCGGGGAGCTGTTTTTT. Protein product: CASSLLATGELFF.

This chain links TRBV3-1 (or the pseudogene TRBV3-2) with TRBJ2-6; 10 bases agree with TRBD1. The V and J ends lost 4 bases and 1 base, in that order; junction bases with no gene match: 10. The CDR3 extends over 19 amino acids. Germline CDR1 reads LGHDT; CDR2 reads YNNKEL (reference sequence). CDR3 DNA sequence: TGTGCCAGCAGCCCAGGGACAGGGGCCTTAATATCTGGGGCCAACGTCCTGACTTTC. The encoded protein is CASSPGTGALISGANVLTF.

V usage is TRBV7-3 and J usage is TRBJ2-5; maybe TRBD1 (6 bases). Trimming pared 5 bases from V and 4 bases from J, leaving 14 bases between. The germline CDR1 and CDR2 sequences are SGHTA and FQGTGA. The CDR3 has 14 residues. CDR3 amino acids: CASSLRGGGETQYF. The CDR3 nucleotides read TGTGCCAGCAGCCTCAGGGGCGGCGGAGAGACCCAGTACTTC. The whole variable domain, remainder taken from reference TRBV7-3 and TRBJ2-5, is GAGVSQTPSNKVTEKGKYVELRCDPISGHTALYWYRQSLGQGPEFLIYFQGTGAADDSGLPNDRFFAVRPEGSVSTLKIQRTERGDSAVYLCASSLRGGGETQYFGPGTRLLVL.

This sequence joins TRBV28 and TRBJ2-1; 8 bases fit TRBD2. The CDR3 totals 14 residues. V lost 5 bases to trimming and J lost 7 bases; unmatched junction nucleotides: 7. Germline V gene lookup returns CDR1 MDHEN and CDR2 SYDVKM. The DNA of the CDR3 is TGTGCCAGCAGTGCAAGCGGGGGTACTAATGAGCAGTTCTTC. It encodes CASSASGGTNEQFF.

The chain combines TRBV6-5 with TRBJ1-1, with no clear D. With 10 bases removed from V and 0 bases from J, the gap between germline ends came to 18 bases. CDR1 and CDR2 (germline): MNHEY, SVGAGI. This CDR3 is 15 amino acids long. CDR3 DNA: TGTGCCACCGCTAAGAACCGGCAACTGAACACTGAAGCTTTCTTT. It codes for CATAKNRQLNTEAFF.

The table lists this clone with a few counts. The V gene is TRBV4-2, the J gene TRBJ1-1; the match to TRBD1 covers 7 bases. V shed 0 bases, J shed 8 bases, and the junction held 0 bases outside the gene matches. The germline V gene encodes CDR1 LGHNA and CDR2 YNFKEQ. This CDR3 spans 12 amino acids. The CDR3 spells CASSQETGEAFF. The CDR3, as DNA: TGTGCCAGCAGCCAAGAGACAGGGGAAGCTTTCTTT.